The 11 T cell receptor beta chains reported below all come from one sample, sequenced in a study of T cell repertoires in aging, cancer and after chemotherapy (dated by TCRdb to the late 2010s). The data were produced on an Illumina MiSeq. Using a mixed TRB-A/B primer pool, multiplex touch-down PCR amplified rearranged TRB sequences covering the V, D and J segments. In TCRdb, the public reads were trimmed at Q25 with fastp and aligned with MiXCR, with productive beta chains retained. One record per CDR3 amino acid sequence lists the most common genes and DNA. The sample table lists 3,500 to 4,500 distinct CDR3 sequences, about 64% of them with a count of one. 25% to 30% of the sample comes from the top ten. TCR beta rearrangements were amplified from genomic DNA isolated from peripheral blood, not from sorted cells or RNA. Sequencing used blood. These receptors all stem from a human donor with a solid tumor.

The chain joins TRBV7-2 to TRBJ2-2, with a possible D match to TRBD1 (5 bases). The V end was cut by 7 bases, the J end by 3 bases, with 18 bases between. Germline values: CDR1 SGHTA, CDR2 FQGNSA. The CDR3 consists of 16 residues. The CDR3 region has the DNA TGTGCCAGCACCCATAAAGGGGCTATCGACACCGGGGAGCTGTTTTTT. Protein: CASTHKGAIDTGELFF.

The CDR3 coding sequence is TGTGCCTGGAGTCCGGGGGTTTATGGCTACACCTTC. It encodes CAWSPGVYGYTF. The rearrangement uses TRBV30 and TRBJ1-2; D may be TRBD1 (5 bases). The germline V gene has CDR1 GTSNPN and CDR2 SVGIG (reference sequence). The V and J ends lost 2 bases and 5 bases respectively, with 9 bases between them. The CDR3 runs 12 residues.

This clonotype was seen a few times. CDR3 coding DNA: TGTGCCTGGAGTCTAAACCTGGGGGATTACGAGCAGTACTTC. As protein: CAWSLNLGDYEQYF. The V gene is TRBV30, the J gene TRBJ2-7; D may be TRBD1 or TRBD2 (5 bases each). The germline CDR1 and CDR2 sequences are GTSNPN and SVGIG (reference sequence). Trimming removed 2 bases at V and 4 bases at J, with 15 bases between. CDR3 length equals 14 residues.

Only a few counts were recorded for this clonotype. V gene TRBV29-1 combines with J gene TRBJ2-7, with D unclear. CDR3 size: 13 residues. Germline CDR1 SQVTM, CDR2 ANQGSEA. V gave up 4 bases and J gave up 0 bases, with 10 bases separating them. The CDR3 loop reads CSVGLQSSYEQYF. As DNA, the CDR3 is TGCAGCGTTGGTCTCCAGTCCTCCTACGAGCAGTACTTC.

The V and J genes are TRBV18 and TRBJ1-1; a weak D match, TRBD1 (6 bases). CDR3 length: 17 amino acids. CDR1 and CDR2 (germline): KGHSH, LQKENI. Trimming cost V 3 bases and J 0 bases, with 17 bases left between them. Here the CDR3 DNA reads TGTGCCAGCTCACCCTCAGGGGCCGAGACAATGAACACTGAAGCTTTCTTT. Translated, it gives CASSPSGAETMNTEAFF.

The chain couples TRBV7-2 to TRBJ1-5; 10 bases map to TRBD1. The CDR3 sequence is 15 residues long. Germline V gene sequence: CDR1 SGHTA, CDR2 FQGNSA. V was clipped by 4 bases and J by 4 bases; unmatched bases: 4. The CDR3 sequence is CASSSTGGGNQPQHF. CDR3 in DNA: TGTGCCAGCAGCTCGACAGGGGGCGGGAATCAGCCCCAGCATTTT.

This clonotype was counted a single time. The CDR3 DNA reads TGTGCCAGCAGCCTACAGGGGGCAGATACGCAGTATTTT. Translating gives CASSLQGADTQYF. V gene TRBV5-4 combines with J gene TRBJ2-3; 8 bases fit TRBD1. With 4 bases clipped from V and 4 bases from J, the junction kept 2 bases outside the gene matches. Germline CDR1 and CDR2: SGHNT and YYREEE (reference sequence). The CDR3 is made up of 13 amino acids.

The V and J genes are TRBV11-1 and TRBJ2-7, with a weak D call TRBD2 (6 bases). Germline CDR1 is SGHAT and CDR2 is FQDESV (reference sequence). V lost 11 bases and J lost 5, with 22 bases in between. This CDR3 contains 14 residues. The CDR3 reads CAAVTRDSWDEQYF. CDR3 bases: TGTGCCGCGGTTACGCGGGATTCTTGGGACGAGCAGTACTTC.

J is TRBJ2-1 and V is TRBV6-1; 15 bases are shared with TRBD2. CDR3 length: 15 residues. V lost 7 bases and J lost 9; bases outside the gene matches: 7. CDR1 is MNHNS, CDR2 SASEGT, per germline. The CDR3 DNA follows: TGTGCCAGCAAGCAGGGACTAGCGGGGGGCGGTGAGCAGTTCTTC. Translated: CASKQGLAGGGEQFF.

The V gene is TRBV19, the J gene TRBJ1-1, with D possibly being TRBD1 (5 bases). The length of the CDR3 is 14 residues. V lost 3 bases to trimming and J lost 4 bases, with 12 bases between them. Germline assignment: CDR1 LNHDA and CDR2 SQIVND (reference sequence). The CDR3 DNA reads as TGTGCCAGTAGTATCAGACCGGGGGTCACTGAAGCTTTCTTT. This encodes CASSIRPGVTEAFF.

This clonotype has more than one count but fewer than ten. The chain combines TRBV6-1 with TRBJ1-3, with 9 bases identical to TRBD1. The length of the CDR3 is 15 residues. J gave up 2 bases and V 1 base, and 0 bases lay outside the gene matches. From germline, CDR1 is MNHNS and CDR2 SASEGT. This CDR3 reads CASSEGQGAGNTIYF. The CDR3 DNA reads TGTGCCAGCAGTGAAGGACAGGGGGCTGGAAACACCATATATTTT.